The 21 T cell receptor beta chains in this list originate from one sample, sequenced in a study of synovial regulatory T cells in juvenile arthritis. Only in-frame clones appear in the TCRdb table, and some are missing; sequencing was by immunoSEQ multiplex PCR. This sample's table reports some 9,700 clones. What was sequenced was Treg cells from blood. Subset given: remaining (HLA-DR-negative) circulating blood Treg cells. The origin of the receptors is a donor aged 2-29 years with juvenile idiopathic arthritis.

The chain joins TRBV6-1 to TRBJ2-3; absent DNA, TCRdb's TRBD2 call cannot be checked. The CDR3 has 13 amino acids. No nucleotide data were recorded. The germline V gene has CDR1 MNHNS and CDR2 SASEGT. CDR3 residues: CASSRVDSDTQYF.

The chain recombines TRBV10-3 with TRBJ1-5. The germline V gene encodes CDR1 ENHRY and CDR2 SYGVKD. The CDR3 totals 13 residues. The DNA sequence is not available. CDR3 sequence: CAISGVGSQPQHF.

This chain connects TRBV5-6 to TRBJ2-3. This CDR3 has 14 amino acids. No DNA accompanies this entry. CDR1 is SGHDT, CDR2 YYEEEE, per germline. This chain's CDR3 is CASSLRWGTDTQYF.

This chain connects TRBV6-1 to TRBJ2-1; as DNA is missing, the TRBD2 call by TCRdb cannot be tested. The CDR3 is 15 residues long. DNA was not recorded. Germline V gene sequence: CDR1 MNHNS, CDR2 SASEGT. This CDR3 reads CASSESIAGWNEQFF.

The V call is TRBV27, the J call TRBJ2-1. The CDR3 has 16 residues. The DNA sequence is not available. Germline CDR1 and CDR2: MNHEY and SMNVEV (reference sequence). CDR3 sequence: CASRSSGTRSYNEQFF.

V is TRBV27 and J is TRBJ1-6. This CDR3 spans 13 amino acids. No DNA is recorded. Germline-derived CDR1 and CDR2 are MNHEY and SMNVEV (reference sequence). CDR3 sequence: CASSEAYNSPLHF.

The V and J genes are TRBV9 and TRBJ1-5. Germline values: CDR1 SGDLS, CDR2 YYNGEE. The CDR3 runs 10 residues. The DNA is unrecorded. The CDR3 loop reads CASRNQPQHF.

The chain combines TRBV30 with TRBJ1-2. The germline gives CDR1 GTSNPN, CDR2 SVGIG (reference sequence). CDR3 length equals 13 residues. DNA is not recorded here. This CDR3 is CAWRGGTGYGYTF.

V and J are TRBV11-2 and TRBJ1-1. The CDR3 covers 13 residues. No DNA sequence is on record. Germline V CDR1 and CDR2: SGHAT, FQNNGV. CDR3 in amino acids: CASSPRRGTEAFF.

The rearrangement joins TRBV19 to TRBJ2-1; the TRBD2 assignment by TCRdb is unverifiable without DNA. Looked up from germline, CDR1 is LNHDA and CDR2 is SQIVND (reference sequence). CDR3 length: 13 residues. DNA was not recorded. The CDR3 sequence is CASSRPGLISQFF.

The chain links TRBV6-6 to TRBJ1-2; TCRdb calls TRBD1, which cannot be checked without DNA. Per germline, CDR1 MNHNY and CDR2 SVGAGI (reference sequence). The CDR3 sequence is 14 residues long. DNA is not on record. CDR3 residues: CASSYLTGVDGYTF.

The CDR3 spells CASKGLWGRGGVNTEAFF. V is TRBV19 and J is TRBJ1-1. The CDR3 is 18 residues long. Nucleotide data are not available. Looked up from germline, CDR1 is LNHDA and CDR2 is SQIVND (reference sequence).

J is TRBJ2-2 and V is TRBV6-6. Germline loops: CDR1 MNHNY, CDR2 SVGAGI (reference sequence). The CDR3 is made up of 13 amino acids. No DNA accompanies this entry. The CDR3 protein is CASRPANTGELFF.

The V and J genes are TRBV10-3 and TRBJ1-2. Germline-derived CDR1 and CDR2 are ENHRY and SYGVKD. This CDR3 is 19 amino acids long. No DNA has been recorded. CDR3 sequence: CAISDRSGKQGGTTDGYTF.

The V call is TRBV6-1, the J call TRBJ2-7; TCRdb names TRBD1, which stays unverified in the absence of DNA. Germline lookup yields CDR1 MNHNS and CDR2 SASEGT. This CDR3 is built from 15 residues. DNA is not recorded here. The CDR3 protein is CASSQLRDRGYEQYF.

The chain employs TRBV7-2 and TRBJ2-5. The CDR3 is 13 amino acids. Only the protein sequence is given. CDR1 and CDR2 from the germline V gene are SGHTA and FQGNSA. The CDR3 loop reads CASSLSWVETQYF.

The chain employs TRBV7-8 and TRBJ2-1; TCRdb's D call, TRBD1, is unchecked because there is no DNA. Germline-derived CDR1 and CDR2 are SGHVS and FQNEAQ. The CDR3 is 16 amino acids. Nucleotide data are not available. CDR3 region: CASSLGGQGYYNEQFF.

V usage is TRBV10-3 and J usage is TRBJ1-6; with no DNA, the TCRdb D assignment of TRBD1 cannot be verified. Germline-derived CDR1 and CDR2 are ENHRY and SYGVKD. The CDR3 is made up of 15 amino acids. DNA for this receptor is not on file. CDR3 in amino acids: CAISEYRPSPSPLHF.

This sequence joins TRBV10-3 and TRBJ1-1; TCRdb selects TRBD1, and the lack of DNA leaves this call unchecked. Per germline, CDR1 ENHRY and CDR2 SYGVKD. The CDR3 covers 15 residues. DNA is not on record. The CDR3 sequence is CAISDPRQGAPLAFF.

The CDR3 reads CASREDREWITEAFF. The chain has TRBV10-1 and TRBJ1-1; TCRdb selects TRBD1, and the lack of DNA leaves this call unchecked. This CDR3 comprises 15 residues. DNA is not recorded here. Germline V gene data show CDR1 as WNHNN and CDR2 as SYGVQD (reference sequence).

V is TRBV12-5 and J is TRBJ2-7; TCRdb picks TRBD2, but there is no DNA to check that call. The CDR3 contains 13 residues. DNA is not recorded here. Germline V lookup: CDR1 LGHNT, CDR2 FRNRAP. The CDR3 here is CASGGTSRYEQYF.